This T cell receptor beta chain was identified during a study of cytomegalovirus exposure and HLA in healthy donors. Study-level findings and limits: Cytomegalovirus status was reportedly diagnosed by the classifier with high sensitivity and specificity.

As for this clone: Its antigen is not known.

Primers for the PCR totalled 60 Vbeta and 13 Jbeta. Measured with immunoSEQ multiplex PCR; TCRdb has only the in-frame clones, and not every one. The sample yields around 130,000 clones, roughly 80% seen once. The material sequenced was PBMCs. The origin of this receptor is a boy aged 10-17 years in good health and CMV-seronegative.

The CDR3 region has the DNA TGTGCCTGGACCTTCCCCGGGAACAGGGGAAATGGCTACACCTTC. Protein product: CAWTFPGNRGNGYTF. The chain joins TRBV30 to TRBJ1-2, with 7 positions matching TRBD1. Germline CDR1 reads GTSNPN; CDR2 reads SVGIG (reference sequence). This CDR3 has 15 residues. V shed 4 bases and J 6 bases; nucleotides not matched to a gene: 14. Full variable domain (remainder filled in from reference TRBV30 and TRBJ1-2): SQTIHQWPATLVQPVGSPLSLECTVEGTSNPNLYWYRQAAGRGLQLLFYSVGIGQISSEVPQNLSASRPQDRQFILSSKKLLLSDSGFYLCAWTFPGNRGNGYTFGSGTRLTVV.